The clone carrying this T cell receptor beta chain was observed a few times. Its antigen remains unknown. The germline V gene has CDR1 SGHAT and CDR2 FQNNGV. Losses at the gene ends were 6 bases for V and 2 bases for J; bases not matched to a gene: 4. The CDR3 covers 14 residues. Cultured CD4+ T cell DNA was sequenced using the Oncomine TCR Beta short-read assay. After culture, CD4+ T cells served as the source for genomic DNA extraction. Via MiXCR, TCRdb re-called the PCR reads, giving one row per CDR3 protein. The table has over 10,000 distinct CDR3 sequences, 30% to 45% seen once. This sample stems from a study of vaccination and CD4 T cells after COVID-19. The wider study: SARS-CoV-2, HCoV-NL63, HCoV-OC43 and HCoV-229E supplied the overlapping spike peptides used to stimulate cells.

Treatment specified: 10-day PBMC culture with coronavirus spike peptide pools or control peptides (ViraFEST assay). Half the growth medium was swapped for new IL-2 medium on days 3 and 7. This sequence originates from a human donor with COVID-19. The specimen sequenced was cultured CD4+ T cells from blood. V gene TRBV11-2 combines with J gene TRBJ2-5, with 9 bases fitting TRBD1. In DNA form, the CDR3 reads TGTGCCAGCAGTTCCGGACAGGGGCAAGAGACCCAGTACTTC. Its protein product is CASSSGQGQETQYF.